This T cell receptor beta chain was documented in a study of OX40 agonist ivuxolimab in advanced cancers. Study information: An agonistic anti-OX40 (CD134) antibody, ivuxolimab, was used to treat the patients.

V was pared by 8 bases and J by 7 bases, with 6 bases of the junction left unmatched. The CDR3 contains 14 residues. Germline V gives CDR1 MNHEY, CDR2 SMNVEV (reference sequence). Sequencing was performed with immunoSEQ multiplex PCR; in TCRdb, only in-frame clones are kept and a portion is missing. The sample has about 19,000 clones; more than 80% are singletons. This clone was detected only once. The chain employs TRBV27 and TRBJ2-1, with TRBD2 identical over 12 bases. This receptor was identified in an adult with an advanced solid tumor such as melanoma, head and neck, liver or kidney cancer. This specimen was CD4+ or CD8+ T cells sorted from blood, taken in a trial of the OX40 agonist ivuxolimab. CDR3 nucleotides: TGTGCCAGCGCAACTAGCGGGAGGCCTAATGAGCAGTTCTTC. Protein: CASATSGRPNEQFF.